The clone carrying this TCR beta chain was seen just once. The target antigen is unknown. At one end the junction does not follow the germline gene, possibly because of a read error. The CDR3 spans 16 residues. CDR1 and CDR2 (germline): SGHVS, FQNEAQ. This entry belongs to a study of T cell repertoires in cytomegalovirus infection. Using its own MiXCR run on the reads, TCRdb lists one record per CDR3 protein. Among hundreds of thousands of distinct CDR3 sequences listed, about 33% were seen once. Broader study findings: Dominant in the ex vivo response were TCR beta clonotypes restricted by HLA-C and specific for CMV.

The sequence came from a human donor in good health (CMV status not recorded). Some clones in this sample may be carry-over from other donors' samples. The chain recombines TRBV7-8 with TRBJ1-5; no firm D call. Sequences were derived from cultured PBMCs, sampled from culture after CMV antigen stimulation. CDR3 residues: CDSSLGGSYSNQPQHF. The CDR3 DNA follows: TGTGACAGCAGCTTAGGTGGATCCTATAGCAATCAGCCCCAGCATTTT.